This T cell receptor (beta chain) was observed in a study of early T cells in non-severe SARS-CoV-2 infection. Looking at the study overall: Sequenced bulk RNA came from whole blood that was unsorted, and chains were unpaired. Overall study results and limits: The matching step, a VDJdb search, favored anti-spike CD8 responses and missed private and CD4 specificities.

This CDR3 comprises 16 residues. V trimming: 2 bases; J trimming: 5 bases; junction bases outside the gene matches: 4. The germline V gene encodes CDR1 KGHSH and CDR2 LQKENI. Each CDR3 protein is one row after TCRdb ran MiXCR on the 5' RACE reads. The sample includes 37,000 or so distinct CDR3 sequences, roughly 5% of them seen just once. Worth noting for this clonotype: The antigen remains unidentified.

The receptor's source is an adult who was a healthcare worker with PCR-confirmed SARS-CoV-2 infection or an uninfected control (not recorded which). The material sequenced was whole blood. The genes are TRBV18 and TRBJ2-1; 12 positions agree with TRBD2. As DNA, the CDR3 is TGTGCCAGCTCACCATGGACTAGCGGGAACCACAATGAGCAGTTCTTC. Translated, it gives CASSPWTSGNHNEQFF.